Described below is a single T cell receptor beta chain sequence and its context. Per the authors' pipeline: Reference gene primer amplification in the assay estimated nucleated cell counts. The protocol was immunoSEQ multiplex PCR, while the TCRdb copy is restricted to in-frame clones and leaves out a portion. V and J calls and clone size follow that table, whereas D and trimming were derived from the DNA. The sample lists about 140,000 clones; around 83% were seen once. Trimming shortened V by 4 bases and J by 4 bases, and 7 bases separated the two germline ends. This CDR3 region has 13 residues. Germline CDR1 is MDHEN and CDR2 is SYDVKM. Seattle researchers signed up patients amid active infection and tracked them longitudinally. The sample belongs to a study of blood T cell repertoires in COVID-19. Study at large: The United States, Italy and Spain provided the acute and convalescent COVID-19 samples. The cDNA or gDNA used as material had been derived from T cells, B-cell-depleted T cells, or PBMCs.

Material: peripheral blood. This receptor was identified in a man younger than 40 with COVID-19, enrolled during active disease. J is TRBJ2-2 and V is TRBV28, with D uncertain. This CDR3 reads CASSSLLTGELFF. CDR3 nucleotide sequence: TGTGCCAGCAGTTCCCTTCTCACCGGGGAGCTGTTTTTT.